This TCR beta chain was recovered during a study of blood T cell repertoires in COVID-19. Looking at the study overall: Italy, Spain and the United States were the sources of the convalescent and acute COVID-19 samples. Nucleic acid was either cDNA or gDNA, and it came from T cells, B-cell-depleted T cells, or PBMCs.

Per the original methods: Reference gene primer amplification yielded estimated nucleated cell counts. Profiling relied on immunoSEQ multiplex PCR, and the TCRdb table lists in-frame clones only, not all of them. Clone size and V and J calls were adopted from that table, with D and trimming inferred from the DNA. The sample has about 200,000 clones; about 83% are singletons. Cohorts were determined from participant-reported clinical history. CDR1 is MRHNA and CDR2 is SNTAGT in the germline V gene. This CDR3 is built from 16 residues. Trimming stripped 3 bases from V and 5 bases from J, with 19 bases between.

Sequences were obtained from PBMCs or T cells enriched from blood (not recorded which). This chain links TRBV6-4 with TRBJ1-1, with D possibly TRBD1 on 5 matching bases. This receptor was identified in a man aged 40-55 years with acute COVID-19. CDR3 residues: CASSDFAGSGATEAFF. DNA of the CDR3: TGTGCCAGCAGTGATTTTGCAGGGTCAGGCGCTACTGAAGCTTTCTTT.